In this sample, the clone carrying this TCR beta chain turned up once. Its specificity is unknown. The unexposed donors gave CD4+ T cells in about 2010-2019, prior to COVID-19. CD4+ T cells were isolated from the cells after 10 days of culture. Half the medium was replaced with IL-2 medium on days 3 and 7. This sample was taken from a study of CD4 T cells in relation to SARS-CoV-2 and coronaviruses. Findings and caveats of the study: No crossreactivity against non-spike viral proteins was tested here.

V lost 1 base to trimming and J lost 4 bases; unmatched junction nucleotides: 21. Germline V gene lookup returns CDR1 ENHRY and CDR2 SYGVKD. The CDR3 spans 22 residues. Clones were sequenced by immunoSEQ multiplex PCR, and TCRdb holds only the in-frame ones, with some missing. This table has fewer than 25,000 clones, roughly 80% appearing once. The sequenced material came from CD4+ T cells from PBMCs, cultured in vitro. The genes are TRBV10-3 and TRBJ1-5; TRBD1 aligns across 11 bases. The receptor comes from a human donor in good health. As DNA, the CDR3 is TGTGCCATCAGTGAGTGGGACAGGGGGAGGAGAGGGGTCGGGGCAAATAATCAGCCCCAGCATTTT. Translating it yields CAISEWDRGRRGVGANNQPQHF.